The 21 T cell receptor beta chains presented below share a single source sample, sequenced in a study of T cell repertoires in cytomegalovirus infection. TCRdb independently ran MiXCR on the reads; one entry per CDR3 protein. The sample contains approximately 500,000 distinct CDR3 sequences, about 11% of which appear only once. Input material: PBMCs. These receptors originate from a human donor in good health (CMV status not recorded). Some clones in this sample may be carry-over from other donors' samples.

The V and J genes are TRBV20-1 and TRBJ2-1, with D perhaps matching TRBD1 or TRBD2 (5 bases each). Germline values: CDR1 DFQATT, CDR2 SNEGSKA (reference sequence). This CDR3 region has 20 residues. V lost 0 bases and J lost 5, with 29 bases in between. The CDR3 coding sequence is TGCAGTGCTAGAGATATTTCGGTGGGTGTAGGGGACCTCGACAACAATGAGCAGTTCTTC. Translated: CSARDISVGVGDLDNNEQFF.

V is TRBV20-1 and J is TRBJ1-4; D remains unclear. This CDR3 has 13 residues. V lost 2 bases and J lost 1, with 5 bases in between. The germline V gene encodes CDR1 DFQATT and CDR2 SNEGSKA (reference sequence). The CDR3 coding sequence is TGCAGTGCTAGACCCATAACTAATGAAAAACTGTTTTTT. This sequence encodes CSARPITNEKLFF.

This clonotype has a handful of counts. The J gene is TRBJ2-1, the V gene TRBV9; TRBD2 matches 8 bases. Germline V CDR1 and CDR2: SGDLS, YYNGEE. Trimming removed 4 bases from V and 1 base from J; junction bases left unmatched: 7. This CDR3 region has 16 residues. CDR3 loop: CASSISGSASYNEQFF. The CDR3 DNA follows: TGTGCCAGCAGCATAAGCGGGAGTGCGTCCTACAATGAGCAGTTCTTC.

The V gene is TRBV11-1, the J gene TRBJ2-5; D is tentatively TRBD1 or TRBD2 (5 bases each). There are 17 residues in the CDR3. Trimming cost V 5 bases and J 5 bases, with 24 bases left between them. Germline lookup yields CDR1 SGHAT and CDR2 FQDESV (reference sequence). CDR3 sequence (DNA): TGTGCCAGCAGCCGTATCCCTTTGGCGACGGGGACGGAGACCCAGTACTTC. This codes for CASSRIPLATGTETQYF.

At least ten counts were recorded for this clonotype. The chain couples TRBV10-3 to TRBJ2-1; D is unclear. Per the germline V gene, CDR1 is ENHRY and CDR2 is SYGVKD. The CDR3 is 11 amino acids. Between the trimmed V and J ends, which lost 5 bases and 8 bases, there was a span of 7 bases. CDR3 DNA: TGTGCCATCAGTTTTCACGATGAGCAGTTCTTC. Its protein product is CAISFHDEQFF.

V usage is TRBV20-1 and J usage is TRBJ2-5; 8 nucleotides align to TRBD1. Germline CDR1 and CDR2: DFQATT and SNEGSKA (reference sequence). This CDR3 has 13 residues. CDR3 amino acids: CRAGTGPQETQYF. The CDR3 DNA reads TGCAGGGCCGGGACAGGCCCCCAGGAGACCCAGTACTTC.

This clonotype was picked up many times. This sequence joins TRBV5-6 and TRBJ2-2; TRBD2 matches at 14 bases. V was pared by 0 bases and J by 1 base, with 14 bases of the junction left unmatched. Germline loops: CDR1 SGHDT, CDR2 YYEEEE. The CDR3 is 22 residues long. The DNA for the CDR3 is TGTGCCAGCAGCTTGGTCCTTGGATCCTACGGACTAGCGGGGGGGAACACCGGGGAGCTGTTTTTT. This translates into CASSLVLGSYGLAGGNTGELFF.

This clonotype was counted ten times or more. The chain joins TRBV12-3 or TRBV12-4 to TRBJ1-2; D is perhaps TRBD1 (5 bases). CDR3 length equals 15 residues. Trimming pared 5 bases from V and 3 bases from J, leaving 16 bases between. CDR3 sequence: CASSPRQPGDYGYTF. The CDR3 DNA sequence: TGTGCCAGCAGTCCGCGACAGCCTGGGGACTATGGCTACACCTTC.

This clonotype was counted a few times. This rearrangement joins TRBV20-1 to TRBJ2-7; the match to TRBD2 covers 11 bases. Germline V gene lookup returns CDR1 DFQATT and CDR2 SNEGSKA (reference sequence). J lost 6 bases, V lost 6 bases, and 13 bases had no gene match. CDR3 size: 15 residues. The CDR3 DNA sequence: TGCAGTGCCGATGGACTAGCGGGTTTAGGCCGCGAGCAGTACTTC. This codes for CSADGLAGLGREQYF.

This clonotype was seen ten or more times. The chain is built from TRBV7-2 and TRBJ2-2; no definite D call. The length of the CDR3 is 14 residues. V lost 1 base and J 3 bases, leaving 6 bases between the germline ends. Germline CDR1 is SGHTA and CDR2 is FQGNSA. The CDR3 is CASSLGGYTGELFF. CDR3 nucleotides: TGTGCCAGCAGCTTAGGCGGTTACACCGGGGAGCTGTTTTTT.

This clonotype was seen ten or more times. V is TRBV27 and J is TRBJ2-1, with 8 bases aligning to TRBD1. V gave up 8 bases and J gave up 2 bases; unmatched junction bases: 8. Germline-derived CDR1 and CDR2 are MNHEY and SMNVEV (reference sequence). The CDR3 sequence is 15 residues long. The CDR3 bases are TGTGCCAGCGGACAGGACAGGGTAACCTACAATGAGCAGTTCTTC. The encoded protein is CASGQDRVTYNEQFF.

This clonotype has a count of ten or more. This rearrangement joins TRBV20-1 to TRBJ2-3, with 10 bases lining up with TRBD2. The V and J ends lost 3 bases and 2 bases, in that order; junction bases with no gene match: 5. CDR3 size: 15 residues. Germline V gene data show CDR1 as DFQATT and CDR2 as SNEGSKA (reference sequence). The CDR3 here is CSASGGTSATDTQYF. The CDR3 DNA is TGCAGTGCTAGTGGCGGGACTAGCGCCACAGATACGCAGTATTTT.

The table lists this clonotype with many counts. The chain employs TRBV20-1 and TRBJ1-1; D might be TRBD1 (6 bases). V was pared by 3 bases and J by 6 bases, with 20 bases between. Per germline, CDR1 DFQATT and CDR2 SNEGSKA (reference sequence). The CDR3 runs 15 residues. CDR3 amino acids: CSASKGSGGRAEAFF. CDR3 nucleotide sequence: TGCAGTGCTAGTAAGGGGTCGGGGGGGCGCGCTGAAGCTTTCTTT.

V is TRBV27 and J is TRBJ2-7; 8 bases line up with TRBD1. J gave up 5 bases and V 8 bases, and 2 bases lay outside the gene matches. The CDR3 has 11 residues. The germline gives CDR1 MNHEY, CDR2 SMNVEV (reference sequence). For the CDR3, the DNA is TGTGCCAGCCGACAGGGGAACGAGCAGTACTTC. It yields the protein CASRQGNEQYF.

This clonotype was seen repeatedly, ten times or more. The chain couples TRBV4-1 to TRBJ2-1; 11 nucleotides line up with TRBD2. Looked up from germline, CDR1 is MGHRA and CDR2 is YSYEKL. V gave up 0 bases and J gave up 6 bases; unmatched junction bases: 16. The CDR3 is made up of 20 amino acids. The CDR3 spells CASSQERGGSISGRGNEQFF. The CDR3 coding sequence is TGCGCCAGCAGCCAAGAGAGAGGGGGCTCTATTAGCGGGAGGGGCAATGAGCAGTTCTTC.

The rearrangement joins TRBV20-1 to TRBJ2-5; possibly TRBD2 for D (6 bases). V shed 6 bases and J shed 4 bases, with 15 bases lying between them. Germline CDR1 is DFQATT and CDR2 is SNEGSKA (reference sequence). This CDR3 has 13 residues. Here the CDR3 DNA reads TGCAGTGCCGAAATCCAGGGAGGAGAGACCCAGTACTTC. The encoded protein is CSAEIQGGETQYF.

There are many counts of this clonotype. This chain links TRBV2 with TRBJ1-4; 8 bases match TRBD1. Germline trimming cut 7 bases from V and 2 bases from J; bases unmatched to any gene: 9. Germline V gives CDR1 SNHLY, CDR2 FYNNEI. This CDR3 is 16 amino acids long. CDR3 amino acids: CASTSQGARTNEKLFF. CDR3 coding DNA: TGTGCCAGCACCAGCCAGGGGGCGCGGACTAATGAAAAACTGTTTTTT.

This clonotype has ten or more counts. The chain is built from TRBV19 and TRBJ1-5; a possible D gene is TRBD1 (5 bases). CDR1 LNHDA and CDR2 SQIVND come from the germline V gene (reference sequence). There are 15 residues in the CDR3. V shed 6 bases and J shed 0 bases, with 12 bases lying between them. CDR3 protein: CASRGGDRSNQPQHF. The CDR3 DNA reads as TGTGCCAGTAGGGGAGGGGACCGTAGCAATCAGCCCCAGCATTTT.

The chain is built from TRBV6-5 and TRBJ2-7, with 12 bases aligning to TRBD2. CDR3 length equals 18 residues. The germline V gene has CDR1 MNHEY and CDR2 SVGAGI. Losses at the gene ends were 0 bases for V and 0 bases for J; bases not matched to a gene: 6. The CDR3, as DNA: TGTGCCAGCAGTTACTCAGGACTAGCGGGGAGGAGCTCCTACGAGCAGTACTTC. This gives the protein CASSYSGLAGRSSYEQYF.

This chain connects TRBV5-1 to TRBJ2-5; D is unclear. Trimming left V 0 bases short and J 4 bases short, with 4 bases between. Per germline, CDR1 SGHRS and CDR2 YFSETQ. This CDR3 is built from 12 residues. In DNA form, the CDR3 reads TGCGCCAGCAGCTTGGAGGCAGAGACCCAGTACTTC. It translates to CASSLEAETQYF.

This clonotype occurred a few times. The chain carries TRBV6-5 and TRBJ1-2; D call uncertain. The CDR3 is 14 amino acids. Trimming removed 5 bases from V and 4 bases from J, with 14 bases in between. Germline lookup yields CDR1 MNHEY and CDR2 SVGAGI. CDR3 sequence (DNA): TGTGCCAGCAGTACCCGGGGATCGGCCTATGGCTACACCTTC. It is translated as CASSTRGSAYGYTF.